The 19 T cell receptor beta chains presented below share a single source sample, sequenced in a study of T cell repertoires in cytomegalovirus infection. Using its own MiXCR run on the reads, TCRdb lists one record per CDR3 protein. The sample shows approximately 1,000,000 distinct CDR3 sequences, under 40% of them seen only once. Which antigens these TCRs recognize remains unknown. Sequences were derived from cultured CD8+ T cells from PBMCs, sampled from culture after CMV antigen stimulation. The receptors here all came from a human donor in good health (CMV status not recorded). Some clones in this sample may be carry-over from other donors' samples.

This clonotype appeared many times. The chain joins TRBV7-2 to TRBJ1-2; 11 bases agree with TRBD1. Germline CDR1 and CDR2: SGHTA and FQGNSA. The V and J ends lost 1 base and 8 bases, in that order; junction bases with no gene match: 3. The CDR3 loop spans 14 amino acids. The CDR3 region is CASSLGTGGGGYTF. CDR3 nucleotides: TGTGCCAGCAGCTTAGGGACAGGGGGCGGCGGCTACACCTTC.

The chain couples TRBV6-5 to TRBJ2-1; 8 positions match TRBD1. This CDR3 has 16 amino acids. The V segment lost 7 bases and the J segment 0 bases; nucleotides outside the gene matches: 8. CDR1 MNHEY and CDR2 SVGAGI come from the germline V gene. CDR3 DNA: TGTGCCAGCACCGGAGGACAGGGTAACTCCTACAATGAGCAGTTCTTC. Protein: CASTGGQGNSYNEQFF.

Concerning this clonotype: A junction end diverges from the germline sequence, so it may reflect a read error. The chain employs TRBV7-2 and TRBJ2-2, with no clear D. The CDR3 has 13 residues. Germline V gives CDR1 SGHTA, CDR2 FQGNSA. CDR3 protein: CVSSQTTTGELFF. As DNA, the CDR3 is TGTGTCAGCAGCCAGACAACGACCGGGGAGCTGTTTTTT.

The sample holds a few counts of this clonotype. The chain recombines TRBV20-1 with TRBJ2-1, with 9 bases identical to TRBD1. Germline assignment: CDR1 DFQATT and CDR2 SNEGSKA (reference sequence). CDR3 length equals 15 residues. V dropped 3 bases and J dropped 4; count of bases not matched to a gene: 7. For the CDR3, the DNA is TGCAGTGCTAGTCATGGACAGGGGCGATACAATGAGCAGTTCTTC. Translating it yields CSASHGQGRYNEQFF.

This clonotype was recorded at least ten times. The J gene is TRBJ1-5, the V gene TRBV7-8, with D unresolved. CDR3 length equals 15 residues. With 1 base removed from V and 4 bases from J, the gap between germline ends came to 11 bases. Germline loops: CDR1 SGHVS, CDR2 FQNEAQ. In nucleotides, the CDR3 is TGTGCCAGCAGCTTAGGGGGTGCTCGTAATCAGCCCCAGCATTTT. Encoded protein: CASSLGGARNQPQHF.

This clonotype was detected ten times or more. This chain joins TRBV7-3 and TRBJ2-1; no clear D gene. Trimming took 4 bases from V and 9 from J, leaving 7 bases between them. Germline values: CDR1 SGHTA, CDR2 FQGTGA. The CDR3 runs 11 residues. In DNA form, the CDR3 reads TGTGCCAGCAGCTACGGCCTTGAGCAGTTCTTC. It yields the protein CASSYGLEQFF.

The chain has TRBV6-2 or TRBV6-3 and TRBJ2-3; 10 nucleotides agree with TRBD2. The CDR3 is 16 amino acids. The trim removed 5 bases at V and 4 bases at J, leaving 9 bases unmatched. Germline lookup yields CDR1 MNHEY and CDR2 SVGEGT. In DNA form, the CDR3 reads TGTGCCAGCAGTGACTTAGCGGGGGGTATTTCAGATACGCAGTATTTT. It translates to CASSDLAGGISDTQYF.

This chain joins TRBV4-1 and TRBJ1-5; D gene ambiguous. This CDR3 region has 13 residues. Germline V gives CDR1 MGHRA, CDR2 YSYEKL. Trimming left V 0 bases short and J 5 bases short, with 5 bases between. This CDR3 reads CASSQDIYQPQHF. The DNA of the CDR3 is TGCGCCAGCAGCCAAGATATTTATCAGCCCCAGCATTTT.

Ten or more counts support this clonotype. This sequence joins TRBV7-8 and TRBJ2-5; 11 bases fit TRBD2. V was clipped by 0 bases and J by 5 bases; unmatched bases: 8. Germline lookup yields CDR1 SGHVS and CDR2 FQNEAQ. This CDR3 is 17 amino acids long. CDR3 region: CASSLALIAGGWETQYF. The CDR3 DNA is TGTGCCAGCAGCTTAGCGCTGATAGCGGGGGGGTGGGAGACCCAGTACTTC.

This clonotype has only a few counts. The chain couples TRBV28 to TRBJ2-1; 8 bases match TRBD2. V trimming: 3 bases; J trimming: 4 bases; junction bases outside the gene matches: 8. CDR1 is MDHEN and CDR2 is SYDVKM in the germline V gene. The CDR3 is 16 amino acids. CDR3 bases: TGTGCCAGCAGTTTCTCTGTGGTAGCGGGATACAATGAGCAGTTCTTC. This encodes CASSFSVVAGYNEQFF.

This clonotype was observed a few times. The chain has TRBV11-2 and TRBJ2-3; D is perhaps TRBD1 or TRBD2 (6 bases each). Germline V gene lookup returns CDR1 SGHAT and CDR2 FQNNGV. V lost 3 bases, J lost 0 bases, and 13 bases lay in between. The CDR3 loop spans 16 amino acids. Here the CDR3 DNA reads TGTGCCAGCAGCTTTCGGGGGCGGACTAGCACAGATACGCAGTATTTT. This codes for CASSFRGRTSTDTQYF.

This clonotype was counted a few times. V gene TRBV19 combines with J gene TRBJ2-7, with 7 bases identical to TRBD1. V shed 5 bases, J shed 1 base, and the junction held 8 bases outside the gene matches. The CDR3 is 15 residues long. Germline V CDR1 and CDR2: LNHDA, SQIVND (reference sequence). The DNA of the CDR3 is TGTGCCAGTAGTCCTTTGACAGGGATATCCTACGAGCAGTACTTC. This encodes CASSPLTGISYEQYF.

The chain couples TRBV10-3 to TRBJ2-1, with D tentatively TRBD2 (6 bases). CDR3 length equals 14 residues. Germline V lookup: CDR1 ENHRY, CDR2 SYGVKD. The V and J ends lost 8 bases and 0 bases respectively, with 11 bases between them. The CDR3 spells CAIGLGGSYNEQFF. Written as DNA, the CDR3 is TGTGCCATCGGTTTGGGGGGCTCCTACAATGAGCAGTTCTTC.

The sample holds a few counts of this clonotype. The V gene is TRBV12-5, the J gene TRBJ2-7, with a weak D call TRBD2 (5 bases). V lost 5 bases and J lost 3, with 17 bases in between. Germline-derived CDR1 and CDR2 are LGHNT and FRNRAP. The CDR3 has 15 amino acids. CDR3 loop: CASGLYYVGSYEQYF. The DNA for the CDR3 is TGTGCTAGTGGTCTCTACTACGTGGGGAGCTACGAGCAGTACTTC.

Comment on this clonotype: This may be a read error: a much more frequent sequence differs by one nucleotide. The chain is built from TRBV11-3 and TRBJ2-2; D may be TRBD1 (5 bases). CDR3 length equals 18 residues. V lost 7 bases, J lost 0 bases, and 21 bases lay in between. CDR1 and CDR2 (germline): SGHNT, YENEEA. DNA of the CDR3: TGTGCCAGCAAGCCCTCTGCAGGGTCCGGCACGAACACCGGGGAGCTGTTTTTT. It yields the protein CASKPSAGSGTNTGELFF. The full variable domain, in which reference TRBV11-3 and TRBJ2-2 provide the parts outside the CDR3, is EAGVVQSPRYKIIEKKQPVAFWCNPISGHNTLYWYLQNLGQGPELLIRYENEEAVDDSQLPKDRFSAERLKGVDSTLKIQPAELGDSAVYLCASKPSAGSGTNTGELFFGEGSRLTVL.

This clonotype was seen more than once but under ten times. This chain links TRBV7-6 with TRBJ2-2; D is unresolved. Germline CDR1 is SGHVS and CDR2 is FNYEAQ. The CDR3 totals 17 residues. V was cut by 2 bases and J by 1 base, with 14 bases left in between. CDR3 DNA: TGTGCCAGCAGCTTAACCCGGTTCCCGGGGAACACCGGGGAGCTGTTTTTT. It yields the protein CASSLTRFPGNTGELFF. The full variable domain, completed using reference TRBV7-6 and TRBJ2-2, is GAGVSQSPRYKVTKRGQDVALRCDPISGHVSLYWYRQALGQGPEFLTYFNYEAQQDKSGLPNDRFSAERPEGSISTLTIQRTEQRDSAMYRCASSLTRFPGNTGELFFGEGSRLTVL.

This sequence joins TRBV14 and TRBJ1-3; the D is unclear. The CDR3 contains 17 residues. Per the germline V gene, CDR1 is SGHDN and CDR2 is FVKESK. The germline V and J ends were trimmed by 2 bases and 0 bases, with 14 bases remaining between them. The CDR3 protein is CASSQRTTLFSGNTIYF. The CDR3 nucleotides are TGTGCCAGCAGCCAAAGGACGACTCTCTTCTCTGGAAACACCATATATTTT.

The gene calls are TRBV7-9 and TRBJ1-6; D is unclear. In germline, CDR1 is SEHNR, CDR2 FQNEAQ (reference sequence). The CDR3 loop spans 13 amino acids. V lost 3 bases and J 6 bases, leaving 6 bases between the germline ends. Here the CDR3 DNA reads TGTGCCAGCAGCTTGCACTTTAATTCACCCCTCCACTTT. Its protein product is CASSLHFNSPLHF.

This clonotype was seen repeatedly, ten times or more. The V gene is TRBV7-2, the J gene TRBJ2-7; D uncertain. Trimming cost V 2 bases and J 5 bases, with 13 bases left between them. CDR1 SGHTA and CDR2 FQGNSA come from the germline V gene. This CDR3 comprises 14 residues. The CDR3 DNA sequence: TGTGCCAGCAGCTTAAGTCTATCCCTAAACGAGCAGTACGTC. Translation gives CASSLSLSLNEQYV.